This T cell receptor (beta chain) was profiled in a study of cytomegalovirus exposure and HLA in healthy donors listed by TCRdb under 2017. Study-wide context: According to a later analysis, the 120 or so validation repertoires were produced on the same platform as the 680 or so repertoires of the first cohort. The study aimed to test whether cataloging public T cell receptors could reveal signatures of past pathogen exposure. Along with the roughly 610-subject first cohort, a separate validation cohort of more than 90 different subjects was used. The study combined high-throughput TCR immunosequencing, statistical association of individual TCRs with disease status, and machine learning to predict cytomegalovirus infection status.

The donors belonged to the validation cohort of about 110 subjects, which was separate from the roughly 670-subject first cohort. Libraries came from the immunoSEQ multiplex PCR assay. From the authors' description of their analysis: A statistical classification framework was developed to diagnose cytomegalovirus status using the catalog of TCR beta chain sequences. The clones in this table, taken by TCRdb from immuneACCESS, are in-frame only. Not every clone is retained; where verified, under half of the shortfall comes from an unresolved V gene, and the cause of the rest is unknown. Clonal size and the V and J genes are those of that table, whereas D and trimming came from the DNA. The sample table records around 150,000 clones; 70% to 90% of these occur just once. Approximately 3.1% of the sample is taken by the ten largest. The investigation overall reported the following: In vitro tests confirmed that a few of the cytomegalovirus-associated TCR beta chains recognize cytomegalovirus antigens. In both the original and validation cohorts, the classifier was reported to diagnose cytomegalovirus status with high specificity and sensitivity. Most TCR sequences were observed very rarely across donors, whereas some public TCRs were present in many individuals. A later analysis had no HLA typing for the validation cohort, so co-occurrence there was scored across all 130 or so repertoires. The study gave a list of some 150 TCR beta chains associated with cytomegalovirus. Of the cluster scores, around 95% were above 0 in a later analysis, which found that TCRs clustered in the first cohort also tended to co-occur in the 120 validation repertoires. The authors suggested that the approach could potentially be extended to other disease states and immunological phenotypes.

Notes on this clone: Its cognate antigen has yet to be identified. One base away there is no much larger clone; base qualities are not given.

The CDR3 sequence holds 13 residues, the cysteine and phenylalanine included. CDR3 DNA is the only sequence kept; it has 39 bases, read in frame from the first base. V lost 4 bases and J lost 8 bases, and the count of bases not matched to a germline gene is 7. The germline V gene (reference sequence) gives CDR1 as SEHNR and CDR2 as FQNEAQ. The sample comprised PBMCs. The chain links TRBV7-9 with TRBJ1-2, with 7 central nucleotides matching TRBD1. The receptor was derived from a man aged 18 to 30 in good health and CMV-seronegative. The CDR3 protein sequence reads: CASSSTGQLGYTF. The DNA is as follows: TGTGCCAGCAGCTCTACGGGACAGCTCGGCTACACCTTC. Supplemented by the reference TRBV7-9 and TRBJ1-2 proteins around the CDR3, the complete variable domain is DTGVSQNPRHKITKRGQNVTFRCDPISEHNRLYWYRQTLGQGPEFLTYFQNEAQLEKSRLLSDRFSAERPKGSFSTLEIQRTEQGDSAMYLCASSSTGQLGYTFGSGTRLTVV.